The following is a T cell receptor (beta chain) sequence with its context. Its antigen is not identified. These data are taken from a study of shared clonotypes between healthy human individuals. CDR1 is MDHEN and CDR2 is SYDVKM in the germline V gene. V lost 8 bases to trimming and J lost 6 bases, with 14 bases between them. The CDR3 has 13 amino acids. Cells designated naive CD8 were CD45RO-negative and were positively selected for CCR7, with terminally differentiated effector memory CD45RA+ cells excluded. Study observations and caveats: Researchers sampled only blood; tissue repertoires likely differ. Several donors shared approximately 5% of their naive CD4 clonotypes.

For every subset, genomic DNA was evenly distributed across several immunoSEQ plates. Only in-frame clones appear in the TCRdb table, and some are missing; sequencing was by immunoSEQ multiplex PCR. The data show about 580,000 clones, roughly 98% seen once. This chain joins TRBV28 and TRBJ1-5; no definite D call. This receptor was taken from a young man in good health. The sequencing sample was made of naive CD8+ T cells sorted from blood. As DNA, the CDR3 is TGTGCCAGCCGAGTTTCCGTAGGTCAGCCCCAGCATTTT. This codes for CASRVSVGQPQHF.